The entry below describes one T cell receptor beta chain. Germline CDR1 is LNHDA and CDR2 is SQIVND (reference sequence). Trimming removed 2 bases at V and 8 bases at J, with 12 bases between. CDR3 length: 13 residues. These data are taken from a study of blood T cell repertoires in COVID-19. In the source study's methods: The assay estimated nucleated cells by amplifying reference gene primers. Assay used: immunoSEQ multiplex PCR; TCRdb lists only in-frame clones, some missing. V, J and clone size derive from that table, while D and trimming were established from the DNA sequence. The table has around 36,000 clones, about four fifths seen once.

The sequence derives from an elderly man with active or convalescent COVID-19. The chain uses TRBV19 and TRBJ1-2, with a tentative D call TRBD1 (6 bases). The material sequenced was peripheral blood. The CDR3 spells CASSIPQGRGYTF. The CDR3 nucleotides are TGTGCCAGTAGTATACCACAGGGCAGAGGCTACACCTTC.